These T cell receptor beta chains were read from a single sample in a study of cytotoxic CD8 clonotypes in ibrutinib-treated CLL. Sequenced by immunoSEQ multiplex PCR; TCRdb stores in-frame clones only, minus some. The table records hundreds of thousands of clones, 60% to 75% of them present only once. Sequencing was performed on PBMCs, taken after 24 months of ibrutinib treatment. These TCRs come from a human donor with chronic lymphocytic leukemia. Both conserved end residues are part of each CDR3. The D gene is left open where the match is weak. The size of a clone is reported for some rows only, either as once, few or many, or as a class for expanded clones.

-,TRBJ2-1,TRBD1,TRBV7-2,CASSLAGQVTNEQFF,TGTGCCAGCAGCTTAGCGGGACAGGTGACGAATGAGCAGTTCTTC
-,TRBJ2-1,-,TRBV5-1,CASSLEGTSYNEQFF,TGCGCCAGCAGCCTGGAGGGGACCTCCTACAATGAGCAGTTCTTC
-,TRBJ1-2,TRBD1,TRBV2,CASSDPTGYSGYTF,TGTGCCAGCAGCGACCCGACAGGGTACAGTGGCTACACCTTC
-,TRBJ2-1,TRBD2,TRBV9,CASGLAGNNEQFF,TGTGCCAGCGGACTAGCGGGCAACAATGAGCAGTTCTTC
few,TRBJ2-7,TRBD2,TRBV5-1,CASSGTGTSVSEQYF,TGCGCCAGCAGCGGTACCGGGACTAGCGTTTCCGAGCAGTACTTC
-,TRBJ2-5,-,TRBV27,CASSFTGPRIGETQYF,TGTGCCAGCAGTTTTACAGGCCCCCGTATAGGAGAGACCCAGTACTTC
-,TRBJ2-1,-,TRBV19,CASKNGSHGGEQFF,TGTGCCAGTAAGAACGGGAGCCATGGTGGTGAGCAGTTCTTC
-,TRBJ1-1,TRBD1,TRBV30,CAWSDGDSLMNTEAFF,TGTGCCTGGAGTGATGGGGACAGCCTCATGAACACTGAAGCTTTCTTT
-,TRBJ1-2,TRBD1,TRBV28,CASSPGGGQPYGYTF,TGTGCCAGCAGCCCCGGCGGGGGACAGCCCTATGGCTACACCTTC
-,TRBJ2-4,-,TRBV10-1,CASSDGTGKNIQYF,TGCGCCAGCAGTGATGGCACAGGGAAAAACATTCAGTACTTC
few,TRBJ2-7,TRBD1,TRBV19,CASSIDGYRGYEQYF,TGTGCCAGTAGTATTGATGGATACAGGGGCTACGAGCAGTACTTC
-,TRBJ1-1,-,TRBV19,CASSTRPEGTEAFF,TGTGCCAGTAGTACGCGCCCCGAGGGGACTGAAGCTTTCTTT
-,TRBJ2-5,TRBD1,TRBV7-7,CASSTDRGETQYF,TGTGCTAGCAGCACGGACAGGGGGGAGACCCAGTACTTC
many,TRBJ2-1,TRBD2,TRBV4-2,CASSLETSGLGEQFF,TGTGCCAGCAGCCTCGAGACTAGCGGCTTAGGCGAGCAGTTCTTC
-,TRBJ2-2,TRBD2,TRBV27,CASSPRASGSGELFF,TGTGCCAGCAGTCCGCGGGCTAGCGGGAGTGGGGAGCTGTTTTTT
-,TRBJ1-1,-,TRBV19,CASSIKGGITEAFF,TGTGCCAGTAGTATAAAAGGGGGGATCACTGAAGCTTTCTTT
-,TRBJ1-4,-,TRBV4-1,CASSQDHLQLFF,TGCGCCAGCAGCCAAGACCACCTTCAACTGTTTTTT
few,TRBJ2-4,-,TRBV25-1,CASSEERGNIQYF,TGTGCCAGCAGTGAAGAACGGGGAAACATTCAGTACTTC
few,TRBJ2-7,-,TRBV5-1,CASSLAQGVSEQYF,TGCGCCAGCAGCTTGGCTCAGGGAGTAAGCGAGCAGTACTTC
-,TRBJ2-7,-,TRBV14,CASSQASSYEQYF,TGTGCCAGCAGCCAAGCTTCCTCCTACGAGCAGTACTTC